The 29 T cell receptor beta chains in this list originate from one sample, sequenced in a study of shared clonotypes between healthy human individuals. TCRdb's copy holds only in-frame clones and misses some; the assay was immunoSEQ multiplex PCR. Of 2,500,000 or so clones listed, 85% to 95% are singletons. Sequencing was carried out using naive CD4+ T cells from PBMCs. Stated subset: CD45RA+ positively selected. Receptors originate from a young man in good health. Some clones in this sample may be carry-over from other donors' samples.

The rearrangement uses TRBV6-6 and TRBJ1-3; maybe TRBD1 (6 bases). Trimming left V 6 bases short and J 1 base short, with 13 bases between. Germline CDR1 is MNHNY and CDR2 is SVGAGI (reference sequence). The CDR3 covers 15 residues. The CDR3 sequence: CASREQGSSGNTIYF. Here the CDR3 DNA reads TGTGCCAGCAGAGAACAGGGATCGTCTGGAAACACCATATATTTT.

The chain links TRBV7-8 to TRBJ1-5; no clear D gene. Per germline, CDR1 SGHVS and CDR2 FQNEAQ. There are 13 residues in the CDR3. Trimming cost V 2 bases and J 6 bases, with 8 bases left between them. CDR3 sequence (DNA): TGTGCCAGCAGCTTAAGAACCAGTCAGCCCCAGCATTTT. Residues: CASSLRTSQPQHF.

This clone was detected a few times. The chain combines TRBV2 with TRBJ1-2, with unresolved D. This CDR3 contains 12 residues. V lost 5 bases and J lost 7, with 11 bases in between. Germline CDR1 reads SNHLY; CDR2 reads FYNNEI. The DNA of the CDR3 is TGTGCCAGCAGTCTGGTGGGGTCTGGCTACACCTTC. Protein sequence: CASSLVGSGYTF.

This clone was seen a single time. The chain joins TRBV14 to TRBJ1-4; no clear D gene. The germline V and J ends were trimmed by 3 bases and 9 bases, with 5 bases remaining between them. The CDR3 runs 11 residues. CDR1 and CDR2 from the germline V gene are SGHDN and FVKESK. CDR3 region: CASSHAQKLFF. The CDR3 bases are TGTGCCAGCAGCCATGCACAAAAACTGTTTTTT.

The genes are TRBV7-3 and TRBJ2-2; TRBD1 matches at 8 bases. After removal of 5 bases from V and 7 bases from J, the junction contained 6 bases not matched to a gene. The germline V gene has CDR1 SGHTA and CDR2 FQGTGA. CDR3 length equals 14 residues. The CDR3 reads CASSTRQGFGELFF. The CDR3 nucleotides read TGTGCCAGCAGCACTAGACAGGGGTTCGGGGAGCTGTTTTTT.

The chain uses TRBV7-8 and TRBJ2-3, with 8 bases identical to TRBD2. This CDR3 spans 15 amino acids. The V and J ends lost 3 bases and 4 bases, in that order; junction bases with no gene match: 6. Germline values: CDR1 SGHVS, CDR2 FQNEAQ. DNA of the CDR3: TGTGCCAGCAGCTTTAGCGGGGCGGCCCCAGATACGCAGTATTTT. It yields the protein CASSFSGAAPDTQYF.

This chain links TRBV28 with TRBJ1-1; D gene ambiguous. The V end was cut by 7 bases, the J end by 3 bases, with 15 bases between. CDR3 length equals 14 residues. CDR1 is MDHEN and CDR2 is SYDVKM in the germline V gene. CDR3 sequence: CASIEGRSDTEAFF. CDR3 in DNA: TGTGCCAGCATTGAGGGTCGTTCGGACACTGAAGCTTTCTTT.

V is TRBV11-2 and J is TRBJ2-3, with 8 bases matching TRBD2. CDR1 is SGHAT, CDR2 FQNNGV, per germline. Trimming cost V 1 base and J 2 bases; bases outside gene matches: 5. The CDR3 is 16 residues long. The CDR3 DNA follows: TGTGCCAGCAGCTTAGGTTCCGGGAGGGACACAGATACGCAGTATTTT. It is translated as CASSLGSGRDTDTQYF.

This clone was detected only a few times. V usage is TRBV6-5 and J usage is TRBJ1-2; TRBD1 might be the D (6 bases). CDR1 and CDR2 (germline): MNHEY, SVGAGI. The germline V and J ends were trimmed by 2 bases and 6 bases, with 19 bases remaining between them. There are 16 residues in the CDR3. The CDR3 bases are TGTGCCAGCAGTTACCGCGGACAGTTTCGGAGAGATGGCTACACCTTC. Translation: CASSYRGQFRRDGYTF.

This clone was observed a single time. This chain uses TRBV28 with TRBJ1-4; 9 bases are a match to TRBD1. V gave up 4 bases and J gave up 10 bases; unmatched junction bases: 13. In germline, CDR1 is MDHEN, CDR2 SYDVKM. The CDR3 totals 16 residues. The CDR3 here is CASSSALGTGSRKLFF. The CDR3 DNA is TGTGCCAGCAGTTCGGCCCTCGGGACAGGGAGTCGAAAACTGTTTTTT.

V gene TRBV18 combines with J gene TRBJ2-7; D is unresolved. V was trimmed by 0 bases and J by 5 bases, leaving 11 bases between them. This CDR3 is 14 amino acids long. Germline V CDR1 and CDR2: KGHSH, LQKENI. The DNA for the CDR3 is TGTGCCAGCTCACCACCGTCGAACCGCCACGAGCAGTACTTC. This gives the protein CASSPPSNRHEQYF.

The chain joins TRBV18 to TRBJ1-5; 9 bases are shared with TRBD1. CDR1 KGHSH and CDR2 LQKENI come from the germline V gene. This CDR3 spans 16 amino acids. V shed 3 bases and J 1 base; nucleotides not matched to a gene: 4. CDR3 protein: CASSPRDRVSNQPQHF. The CDR3 DNA sequence: TGTGCCAGCTCACCCCGGGACAGGGTCAGCAATCAGCCCCAGCATTTT.

The chain employs TRBV7-6 and TRBJ1-4, with TRBD1 matching over 8 bases. CDR1 and CDR2 from the germline V gene are SGHVS and FNYEAQ. CDR3 length: 19 amino acids. Trimming took 4 bases from V and 0 from J; bases not matched to a gene: 13. Here the CDR3 DNA reads TGTGCCAGCAGCTCAAACTCACCGGGACAGGCTGCAACTAATGAAAAACTGTTTTTT. It specifies CASSSNSPGQAATNEKLFF.

The rearrangement joins TRBV19 to TRBJ1-5; no clear D. Germline values: CDR1 LNHDA, CDR2 SQIVND (reference sequence). The CDR3 length is 15 residues. With 7 bases removed from V and 2 bases from J, the gap between germline ends came to 15 bases. CDR3 region: CASKVSSTRNQPQHF. CDR3 coding DNA: TGTGCCAGTAAGGTCTCCAGTACCCGCAATCAGCCCCAGCATTTT.

The chain couples TRBV6-5 to TRBJ2-7; possibly TRBD1 for D (5 bases). Trimming left V 4 bases short and J 3 bases short, with 19 bases between. In germline, CDR1 is MNHEY, CDR2 SVGAGI. The CDR3 consists of 16 residues. The CDR3 reads CASSSVTGELYYEQYF. In DNA, the CDR3 is TGTGCCAGCAGTTCGGTAACAGGAGAACTTTACTACGAGCAGTACTTC.

The chain joins TRBV20-1 to TRBJ1-2, with 7 positions matching TRBD1. J gave up 7 bases and V 4 bases, and 0 bases lay outside the gene matches. The CDR3 covers 10 residues. Germline values: CDR1 DFQATT, CDR2 SNEGSKA (reference sequence). The CDR3: CSANRGGYTF. The CDR3 DNA sequence: TGCAGTGCTAACAGGGGTGGCTACACCTTC.

The chain carries TRBV11-2 and TRBJ2-7; weak D call: TRBD2 (5 bases). Germline CDR1 reads SGHAT; CDR2 reads FQNNGV. The CDR3 spans 19 residues. Between the trimmed V and J ends, which lost 0 bases and 7 bases, there was a span of 28 bases. Written as DNA, the CDR3 is TGTGCCAGCAGCTTAGATCCTAAGCGGTTCCGCCCCCTACTACGGGAGCAGTACTTC. This codes for CASSLDPKRFRPLLREQYF.

This chain joins TRBV5-1 and TRBJ2-1, with 7 bases that match TRBD1. CDR3 length: 15 residues. V lost 4 bases to trimming and J lost 3 bases; unmatched junction nucleotides: 7. Per germline, CDR1 SGHRS and CDR2 YFSETQ. CDR3 amino acids: CASSTPTGNYNEQFF. DNA of the CDR3: TGCGCCAGCAGCACACCGACAGGGAACTACAATGAGCAGTTCTTC.

The chain combines TRBV11-2 with TRBJ2-7, with TRBD1 matching 7 bases. J lost 7 bases, V lost 5 bases, and 8 bases had no gene match. The CDR3 consists of 13 residues. Germline loops: CDR1 SGHAT, CDR2 FQNNGV. CDR3 nucleotides: TGTGCCAGCAGCCGACGACAGGGATGGGAGCAGTACTTC. Its translation: CASSRRQGWEQYF.

This rearrangement joins TRBV25-1 to TRBJ2-3; D is ambiguous. The germline gives CDR1 MGHDK, CDR2 SYGVNS. CDR3 length: 13 amino acids. V lost 3 bases and J lost 8, with 12 bases in between. CDR3 bases: TGTGCCAGCAGTGATCAAACACAAGGTACGCAGTATTTT. It yields the protein CASSDQTQGTQYF. Using reference TRBV25-1 and TRBJ2-3 for the parts outside the CDR3, the full variable domain is EADIYQTPRYLVIGTGKKITLECSQTMGHDKMYWYQQDPGMELHLIHYSYGVNSTEKGDLSSESTVSRIRTEHFPLTLESARPSHTSQYLCASSDQTQGTQYFGPGTRLTVL.

This clone was seen a handful of times. V usage is TRBV2 and J usage is TRBJ1-1; D not resolved. CDR3 size: 12 residues. Germline V CDR1 and CDR2: SNHLY, FYNNEI. The V end lost 4 bases, the J end lost 12 bases, and 15 bases lay between the germline ends. CDR3 sequence: CASSVLDEETFF. The CDR3 DNA follows: TGTGCCAGCAGTGTCTTGGATGAAGAAACTTTCTTT. The whole variable domain, remainder taken from reference TRBV2 and TRBJ1-1, is EPEVTQTPSHQVTQMGQEVILRCVPISNHLYFYWYRQILGQKVEFLVSFYNNEISEKSEIFDDQFSVERPDGSNFTLKIRSTKLEDSAMYFCASSVLDEETFFGQGTRLTVV.

The chain has TRBV9 and TRBJ2-7; 11 bases align to TRBD2. CDR1 and CDR2 from the germline V gene are SGDLS and YYNGEE. The V segment lost 2 bases and the J segment 5 bases; nucleotides outside the gene matches: 6. This CDR3 comprises 15 residues. The CDR3 DNA sequence: TGTGCCAGCAGCGTTTCCGGGACTAGCGGTCACGAGCAGTACTTC. It specifies CASSVSGTSGHEQYF.

The chain is built from TRBV5-1 and TRBJ2-1; TRBD2 aligns across 8 bases. CDR3 length: 18 amino acids. Germline loops: CDR1 SGHRS, CDR2 YFSETQ. V was pared by 3 bases and J by 0 bases, with 11 bases of the junction left unmatched. CDR3 protein: CASSWGAGGPDSYNEQFF. In DNA form, the CDR3 reads TGCGCCAGCAGCTGGGGGGCGGGAGGTCCTGACTCCTACAATGAGCAGTTCTTC.

In its sample, this clone was seen once. The chain carries TRBV5-8 and TRBJ1-2; D ambiguous. This CDR3 is built from 13 residues. The V and J ends lost 6 bases and 7 bases respectively, with 16 bases between them. Germline-derived CDR1 and CDR2 are SGHTS and YDEGEE. The CDR3 is CASTLRREVGYTF. CDR3 bases: TGTGCCAGCACCCTGAGGAGGGAGGTTGGCTACACCTTC.

This clone was counted a single time. The rearrangement uses TRBV2 and TRBJ1-3; possibly TRBD1 for D (6 bases). V was clipped by 6 bases and J by 1 base, with 13 bases between them. Germline CDR1 and CDR2: SNHLY and FYNNEI. This CDR3 is built from 15 residues. The CDR3 region has the DNA TGTGCCAGCAGGTCTAGGGGGTCTTCTGGAAACACCATATATTTT. This gives the protein CASRSRGSSGNTIYF.

This chain joins TRBV6-6 and TRBJ1-2; possibly TRBD1 for D (5 bases). Germline V gene sequence: CDR1 MNHNY, CDR2 SVGAGI (reference sequence). Trimming left V 6 bases short and J 4 bases short, with 15 bases between. The CDR3 runs to 14 residues. CDR3 DNA sequence: TGTGCCAGCAGACCCTCCGGGGGATCCTATGGCTACACCTTC. Protein sequence: CASRPSGGSYGYTF.

V usage is TRBV7-8 and J usage is TRBJ1-2, with D maybe TRBD1 (6 bases). The V end was cut by 4 bases, the J end by 8 bases, with 17 bases between. The CDR3 contains 14 residues. Germline CDR1 and CDR2: SGHVS and FQNEAQ. CDR3 in DNA: TGTGCCAGCAGCTCCCAGACAGGAATAAAGGGCTACACCTTC. Its protein is CASSSQTGIKGYTF.

The chain links TRBV30 to TRBJ1-6, with D perhaps TRBD1 (5 bases). CDR3 length equals 15 residues. V was cut by 5 bases and J by 2 bases, with 13 bases left in between. The germline CDR1 and CDR2 sequences are GTSNPN and SVGIG (reference sequence). CDR3 nucleotides: TGTGCCTGGGGAAGGGGAAGTACCTATAATTCACCCCTCCACTTT. It codes for CAWGRGSTYNSPLHF.

About this clone: The sample holds other DNA sequences that translate to the same CDR3. The chain combines TRBV30 with TRBJ1-1, with 7 bases aligning to TRBD1. Trimming took 5 bases from V and 0 from J; bases not matched to a gene: 3. Per the germline V gene, CDR1 is GTSNPN and CDR2 is SVGIG (reference sequence). The CDR3 extends over 13 amino acids. The CDR3 DNA is TGTGCCTGGGGGGGACAGTTGAACACTGAAGCTTTCTTT. Protein product: CAWGGQLNTEAFF.